This T cell receptor beta chain is from a study of molecular identifiers for immune sequencing clone quantification. The CDR3 sequence is 13 residues long. In germline, CDR1 is DFQATT, CDR2 SNEGSKA (reference sequence). Trimming cost V 0 bases and J 5 bases, with 8 bases left between them. TCRdb passed the PCR reads through MiXCR, listing each CDR3 protein once. The sample shows about 640,000 distinct CDR3 sequences, just under 20% of them seen only once. Many counts were recorded for this clonotype. Sequencing input: naive CD8+ T cells from blood, with Jurkat cell RNA spiked in. Stated subset: FACS-sorted CD8+CD4-CCR7+CD45RA+ naive T cells. The genes are TRBV20-1 and TRBJ1-3; D unclear. The receptor's source is a human donor in good health. Some libraries in this study had Jurkat cell RNA spiked in. This CDR3 reads CSARDPLRNTIYF. In DNA form, the CDR3 reads TGCAGTGCTAGAGATCCCCTCCGAAACACCATATATTTT.